This T cell receptor (beta chain) was retrieved from a study of OX40 agonist ivuxolimab in advanced cancers. Overall study context: The study reported partial responses in three patients: one hepatocellular carcinoma, two cutaneous melanoma.

Data came from immunoSEQ multiplex PCR; TCRdb stores just in-frame clones and leaves some out. The sample shows some 86,000 clones, 87% of them seen only once. On cycle 4 day 1 and cycle 7 day 1, as well as at baseline, blood was sampled. From germline, CDR1 is SEHNR and CDR2 FQNEAQ (reference sequence). The CDR3 is 13 amino acids. V lost 4 bases to trimming and J lost 6 bases, with 10 bases between them. The clonotype was recovered from an adult with an advanced solid tumor such as melanoma, head and neck, liver or kidney cancer. The chain links TRBV7-9 to TRBJ2-1; D not resolved. Sequenced here: CD4+ or CD8+ T cells sorted from blood, sampled in a trial of the OX40 agonist ivuxolimab. This CDR3 is CASSSIPTNEQFF. CDR3 sequence (DNA): TGTGCCAGCAGCTCGATCCCGACCAATGAGCAGTTCTTC. Full variable domain (rest looked up from reference TRBV7-9 and TRBJ2-1): DTGVSQNPRHKITKRGQNVTFRCDPISEHNRLYWYRQTLGQGPEFLTYFQNEAQLEKSRLLSDRFSAERPKGSFSTLEIQRTEQGDSAMYLCASSSIPTNEQFFGPGTRLTVL.